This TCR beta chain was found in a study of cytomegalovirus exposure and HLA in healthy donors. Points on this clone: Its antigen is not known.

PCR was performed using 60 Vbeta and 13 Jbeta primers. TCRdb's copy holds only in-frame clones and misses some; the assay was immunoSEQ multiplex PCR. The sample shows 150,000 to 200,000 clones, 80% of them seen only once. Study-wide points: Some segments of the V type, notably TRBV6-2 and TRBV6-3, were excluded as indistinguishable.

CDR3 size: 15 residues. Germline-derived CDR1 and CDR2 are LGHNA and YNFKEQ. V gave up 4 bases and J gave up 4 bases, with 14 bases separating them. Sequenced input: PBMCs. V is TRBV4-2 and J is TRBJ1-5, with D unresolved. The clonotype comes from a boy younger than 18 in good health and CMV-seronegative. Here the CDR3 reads CASSRDSRGNQPQHF. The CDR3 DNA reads TGTGCCAGCAGCCGGGATTCGAGAGGGAATCAGCCCCAGCATTTT.